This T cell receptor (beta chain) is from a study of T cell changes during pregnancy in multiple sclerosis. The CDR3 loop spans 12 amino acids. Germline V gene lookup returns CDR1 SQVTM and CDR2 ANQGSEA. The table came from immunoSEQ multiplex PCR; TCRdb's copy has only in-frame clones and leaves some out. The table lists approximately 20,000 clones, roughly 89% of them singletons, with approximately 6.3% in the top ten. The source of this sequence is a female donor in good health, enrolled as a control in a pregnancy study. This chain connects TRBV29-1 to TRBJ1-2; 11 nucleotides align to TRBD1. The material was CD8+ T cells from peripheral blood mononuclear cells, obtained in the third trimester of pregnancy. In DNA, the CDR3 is TGCGGAGGGGGACAGGGGGAAGATGGCTACACCTTC. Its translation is CGGGQGEDGYTF. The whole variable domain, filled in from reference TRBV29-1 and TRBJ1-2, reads SAVISQKPSRDICQRGTSLTIQCQVDSQVTMMFWYRQQPGQSLTLIATANQGSEATYESGFVIDKFPISRPNLTFSTLTVSNMSPEDSSIYLCGGGQGEDGYTFGSGTRLTVV.